These 14 T cell receptor beta chains were all obtained from the same sample, sequenced in a study of cytomegalovirus exposure and HLA in healthy donors. Using immunoSEQ multiplex PCR, the repertoire was profiled, and TCRdb retains in-frame clones only, with some absent. The table has roughly 150,000 clones, around 90% seen once. Sequencing was carried out using PBMCs. These receptors were taken from a man between 18 and 35 years old in good health and CMV-seropositive.

This clone was detected only once. The chain combines TRBV19 with TRBJ2-5; D possibly corresponds to TRBD2 (5 bases). From germline, CDR1 is LNHDA and CDR2 SQIVND (reference sequence). The CDR3 has 14 residues. Between the trimmed V and J ends, which lost 1 base and 1 base, there was a span of 7 bases. The CDR3 sequence: CASSIGSAQETQYF. The CDR3 DNA reads as TGTGCCAGTAGTATAGGTAGCGCCCAAGAGACCCAGTACTTC.

The V gene is TRBV5-1, the J gene TRBJ2-6; the D gene is possibly TRBD2 (6 bases). V dropped 2 bases and J dropped 4 bases, with 10 bases sitting between them. Germline V gene data show CDR1 as SGHRS and CDR2 as YFSETQ. This CDR3 spans 15 amino acids. The CDR3 protein is CASSFTAGGANVLTF. The CDR3 DNA follows: TGCGCCAGCAGCTTTACAGCGGGCGGGGCCAACGTCCTGACTTTC.

The V gene is TRBV11-2, the J gene TRBJ2-5, with TRBD2 as a possible D gene (5 bases). CDR3 length equals 16 residues. Germline V gene lookup returns CDR1 SGHAT and CDR2 FQNNGV. V gave up 1 base and J gave up 2 bases, with 14 bases separating them. The CDR3 region is CASSLVRAVPQETQYF. CDR3 coding DNA: TGTGCCAGCAGCTTAGTGAGGGCGGTCCCACAAGAGACCCAGTACTTC.

This chain connects TRBV7-2 to TRBJ1-2, with TRBD1 matching 8 bases. The CDR3 totals 15 residues. Germline CDR1 and CDR2: SGHTA and FQGNSA. The V and J ends lost 2 bases and 2 bases, in that order; junction bases with no gene match: 4. The CDR3 region has the DNA TGTGCCAGCAGCTTACAGGGGGCTTTAAACTATGGCTACACCTTC. It codes for CASSLQGALNYGYTF.

The chain links TRBV19 to TRBJ1-1; 7 positions agree with TRBD1. V shed 2 bases and J 5 bases; nucleotides not matched to a gene: 5. CDR1 is LNHDA and CDR2 is SQIVND in the germline V gene (reference sequence). The CDR3 is 14 residues long. CDR3: CASSIQGVVTEAFF. The CDR3 DNA reads TGTGCCAGTAGTATACAGGGGGTAGTGACTGAAGCTTTCTTT.

The V gene is TRBV15, the J gene TRBJ1-4; 7 nucleotides agree with TRBD1. With 0 bases clipped from V and 5 bases from J, the junction kept 3 bases outside the gene matches. The CDR3 covers 15 residues. The germline V gene encodes CDR1 LNHNV and CDR2 YYDKDF (reference sequence). The CDR3 protein is CATSRDKGQNEKLFF. The CDR3 DNA reads as TGTGCCACCAGCAGAGATAAGGGACAGAATGAAAAACTGTTTTTT.

Written as DNA, the CDR3 is TGTGCCAGCAGTTACGGGGCAGTTTACTCTGGAAACACCATATATTTT. Translating it yields CASSYGAVYSGNTIYF. V usage is TRBV6-5 and J usage is TRBJ1-3, with D tentatively TRBD1 (5 bases). Trimming shortened V by 2 bases and J by 0 bases, and 11 bases separated the two germline ends. CDR3 size: 16 residues. CDR1 and CDR2 (germline): MNHEY, SVGAGI.

V usage is TRBV19 and J usage is TRBJ1-6; D is ambiguous. The CDR3 sequence is 15 residues long. In germline, CDR1 is LNHDA, CDR2 SQIVND (reference sequence). V was cut by 6 bases and J by 9 bases, with 18 bases left in between. CDR3 DNA sequence: TGTGCCAGTAGCAACCCTGATCGAGGAGGTTCACCCCTCCACTTT. It is translated as CASSNPDRGGSPLHF.

V is TRBV2 and J is TRBJ2-7; 7 positions agree with TRBD2. CDR1 is SNHLY and CDR2 is FYNNEI in the germline V gene. The ends lost 8 bases at V and 2 bases at J; junction bases unmatched: 9. The length of the CDR3 is 14 residues. The CDR3 nucleotides read TGTGCCAGCTTGGGCGGGAGTTGGACCTACGAGCAGTACTTC. Its translation: CASLGGSWTYEQYF.

V usage is TRBV11-3 and J usage is TRBJ2-1; TRBD1 is a possible D gene (5 bases). V shed 0 bases and J shed 4 bases, with 10 bases lying between them. CDR3 size: 15 residues. Germline CDR1 is SGHNT and CDR2 is YENEEA. Written as DNA, the CDR3 is TGTGCCAGCAGCTTAGAGCCAGGGATGTACAATGAGCAGTTCTTC. This codes for CASSLEPGMYNEQFF.

The V gene is TRBV2, the J gene TRBJ2-7; TRBD2 aligns across 10 bases. There are 17 residues in the CDR3. J lost 1 base, V lost 3 bases, and 9 bases had no gene match. Germline V gives CDR1 SNHLY, CDR2 FYNNEI. Here the CDR3 reads CASSDASGRATSYEQYF. The DNA of the CDR3 is TGTGCCAGCAGTGATGCCAGCGGGAGGGCCACGTCCTACGAGCAGTACTTC.

The chain employs TRBV11-2 and TRBJ1-3; TRBD1 is a possible D gene (6 bases). Trimming took 1 base from V and 0 from J, leaving 7 bases between them. Per germline, CDR1 SGHAT and CDR2 FQNNGV. CDR3 length: 15 amino acids. The CDR3 region has the DNA TGTGCCAGCAGCTTAGGGGACACCTCTGGAAACACCATATATTTT. The encoded protein is CASSLGDTSGNTIYF. The whole variable domain, filled in from reference TRBV11-2 and TRBJ1-3, reads EAGVAQSPRYKIIEKRQSVAFWCNPISGHATLYWYQQILGQGPKLLIQFQNNGVVDDSQLPKDRFSAERLKGVDSTLKIQPAKLEDSAVYLCASSLGDTSGNTIYFGEGSWLTVV.

The chain employs TRBV2 and TRBJ1-6; no firm D call. CDR3 length: 16 amino acids. Germline CDR1 is SNHLY and CDR2 is FYNNEI. Trimming took 2 bases from V and 10 from J, leaving 18 bases between them. The chain's CDR3 is CASSEFGAELGSPLHF. The CDR3 region has the DNA TGTGCCAGCAGTGAATTTGGAGCGGAGTTGGGATCACCCCTCCACTTT.

Here the CDR3 DNA reads TGTGCCAGCGGGGGGACTAGCGGGAGGAGTTGGGAGACCCAGTACTTC. Translation gives CASGGTSGRSWETQYF. The rearrangement links TRBV2 to TRBJ2-5, with 15 bases lining up with TRBD2. Germline assignment: CDR1 SNHLY and CDR2 FYNNEI. The CDR3 runs 16 residues. The junction had 9 bases not matched to a gene; V was cut back by 8 bases and J by 5 bases.